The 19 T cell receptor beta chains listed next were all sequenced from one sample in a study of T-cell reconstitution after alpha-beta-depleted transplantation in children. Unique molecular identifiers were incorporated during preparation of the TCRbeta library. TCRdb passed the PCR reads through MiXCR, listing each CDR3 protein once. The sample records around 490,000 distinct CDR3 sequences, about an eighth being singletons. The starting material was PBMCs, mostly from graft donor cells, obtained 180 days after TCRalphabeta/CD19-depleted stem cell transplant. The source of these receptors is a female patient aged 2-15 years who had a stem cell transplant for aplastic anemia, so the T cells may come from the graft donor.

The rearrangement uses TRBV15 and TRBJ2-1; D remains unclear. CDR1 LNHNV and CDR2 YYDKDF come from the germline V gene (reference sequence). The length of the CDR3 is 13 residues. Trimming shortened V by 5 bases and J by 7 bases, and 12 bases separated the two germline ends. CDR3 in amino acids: CATSPLVYNEQFF. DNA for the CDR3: TGTGCCACCAGCCCTCTGGTATATAATGAGCAGTTCTTC.

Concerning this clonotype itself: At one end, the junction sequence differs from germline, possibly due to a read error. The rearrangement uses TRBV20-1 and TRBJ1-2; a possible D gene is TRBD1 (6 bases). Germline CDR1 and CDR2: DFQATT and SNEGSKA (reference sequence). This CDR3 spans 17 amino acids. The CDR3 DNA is TGCAGTGGTAGAGGACGGGGACAAGAACCCCGGCGAGATGGCTACACCTTC. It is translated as CSGRGRGQEPRRDGYTF.

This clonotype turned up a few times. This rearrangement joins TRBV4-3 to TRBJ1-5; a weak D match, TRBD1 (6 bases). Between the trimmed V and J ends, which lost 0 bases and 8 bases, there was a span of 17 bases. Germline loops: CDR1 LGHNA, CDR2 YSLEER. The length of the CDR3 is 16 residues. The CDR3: CASSQDRVRGKEPQHF. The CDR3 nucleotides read TGCGCCAGCAGCCAAGATCGGGTCAGGGGAAAGGAGCCCCAGCATTTT.

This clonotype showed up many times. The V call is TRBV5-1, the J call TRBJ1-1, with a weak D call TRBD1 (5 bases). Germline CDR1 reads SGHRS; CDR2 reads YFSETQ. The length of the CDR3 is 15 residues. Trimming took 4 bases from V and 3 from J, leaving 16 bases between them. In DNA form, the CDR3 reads TGCGCCAGCAGCGGCAGGGACCCGCAGGACACTGAAGCTTTCTTT. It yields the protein CASSGRDPQDTEAFF.

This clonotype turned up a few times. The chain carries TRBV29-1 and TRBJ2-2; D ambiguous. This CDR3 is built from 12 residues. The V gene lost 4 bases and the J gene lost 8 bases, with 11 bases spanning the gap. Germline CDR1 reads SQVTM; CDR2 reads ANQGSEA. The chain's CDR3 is CSVGGSQGELFF. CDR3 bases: TGCAGCGTTGGGGGATCGCAGGGGGAGCTGTTTTTT.

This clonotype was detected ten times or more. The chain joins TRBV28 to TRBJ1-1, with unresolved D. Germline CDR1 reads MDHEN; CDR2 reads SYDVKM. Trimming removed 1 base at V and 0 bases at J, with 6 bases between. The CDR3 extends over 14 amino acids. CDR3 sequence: CASSLSPMNTEAFF. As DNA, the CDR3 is TGTGCCAGCAGTTTATCCCCTATGAACACTGAAGCTTTCTTT.

Written as DNA, the CDR3 is TGTGCCTGGAGGCAGGGGTCCACTAATGAAAAACTGTTTTTT. Its protein product is CAWRQGSTNEKLFF. The genes are TRBV30 and TRBJ1-4; tentative D call: TRBD1 (6 bases). This CDR3 spans 14 amino acids. The germline V gene encodes CDR1 GTSNPN and CDR2 SVGIG (reference sequence). The V end lost 3 bases, the J end lost 2 bases, and 10 bases lay between the germline ends.

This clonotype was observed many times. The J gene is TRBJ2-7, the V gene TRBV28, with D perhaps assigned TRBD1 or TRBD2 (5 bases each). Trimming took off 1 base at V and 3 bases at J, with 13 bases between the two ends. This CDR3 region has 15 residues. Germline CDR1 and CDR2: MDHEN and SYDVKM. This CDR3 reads CASSLFLLGRYEQYF. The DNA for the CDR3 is TGTGCCAGCAGTTTATTCCTTTTGGGACGCTACGAGCAGTACTTC.

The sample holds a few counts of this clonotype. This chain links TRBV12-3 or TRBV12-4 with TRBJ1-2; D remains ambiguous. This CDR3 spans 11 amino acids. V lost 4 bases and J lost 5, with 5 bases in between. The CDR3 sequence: CASSWHYGYTF. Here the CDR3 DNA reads TGTGCCAGCAGTTGGCATTATGGCTACACCTTC.

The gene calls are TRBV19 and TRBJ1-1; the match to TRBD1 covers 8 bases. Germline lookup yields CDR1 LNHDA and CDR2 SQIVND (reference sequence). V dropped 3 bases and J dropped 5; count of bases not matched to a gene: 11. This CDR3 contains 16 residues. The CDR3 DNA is TGTGCCAGTAGTATGGGGACCGGACAGGGAAGGACTGAAGCTTTCTTT. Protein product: CASSMGTGQGRTEAFF.

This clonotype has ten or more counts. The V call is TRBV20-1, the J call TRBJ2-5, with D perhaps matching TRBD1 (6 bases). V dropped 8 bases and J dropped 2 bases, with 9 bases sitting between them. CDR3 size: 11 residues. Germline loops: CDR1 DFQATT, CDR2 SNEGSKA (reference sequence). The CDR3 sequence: CSPRGQETQYF. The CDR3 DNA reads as TGCAGTCCAAGGGGGCAAGAGACCCAGTACTTC.

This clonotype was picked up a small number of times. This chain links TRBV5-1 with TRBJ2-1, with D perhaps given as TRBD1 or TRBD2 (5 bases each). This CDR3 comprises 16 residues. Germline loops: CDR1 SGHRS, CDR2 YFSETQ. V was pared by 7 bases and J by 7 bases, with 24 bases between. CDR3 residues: CASCEIRDPLRNEQFF. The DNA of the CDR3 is TGCGCCAGCTGCGAAATCCGGGACCCCCTGAGAAATGAGCAGTTCTTC.

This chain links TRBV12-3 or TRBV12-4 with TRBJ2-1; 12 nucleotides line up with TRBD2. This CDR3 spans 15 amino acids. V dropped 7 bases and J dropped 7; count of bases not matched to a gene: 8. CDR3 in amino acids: CASTTRTSGINEQFF. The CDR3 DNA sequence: TGTGCCAGCACCACACGGACTAGCGGGATAAATGAGCAGTTCTTC.

CDR3 nucleotides: TGCGCCAGCAGCTTGGGAGGGGCCAACATTCAGTACTTC. Protein sequence: CASSLGGANIQYF. The chain carries TRBV5-1 and TRBJ2-4, with D perhaps given as TRBD1 or TRBD2 (5 bases each). This CDR3 spans 13 amino acids. Trimming pared 0 bases from V and 7 bases from J, leaving 8 bases between. Germline values: CDR1 SGHRS, CDR2 YFSETQ.

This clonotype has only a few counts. CDR3 bases: TGTGCCAGCAGCTCAATCGGAGCCGGGGCAGATACGCAGTATTTT. It translates to CASSSIGAGADTQYF. This chain links TRBV11-3 with TRBJ2-3, with D possibly being TRBD2 (5 bases). The CDR3 consists of 15 residues. V lost 4 bases to trimming and J lost 4 bases, with 15 bases between them. The germline V gene encodes CDR1 SGHNT and CDR2 YENEEA.

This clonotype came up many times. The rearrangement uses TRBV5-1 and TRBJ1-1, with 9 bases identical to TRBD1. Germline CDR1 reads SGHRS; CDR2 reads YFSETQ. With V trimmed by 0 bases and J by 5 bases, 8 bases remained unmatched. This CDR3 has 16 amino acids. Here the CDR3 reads CASSLALGQGRTEAFF. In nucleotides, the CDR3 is TGCGCCAGCAGCTTGGCCCTGGGACAGGGTCGGACTGAAGCTTTCTTT.

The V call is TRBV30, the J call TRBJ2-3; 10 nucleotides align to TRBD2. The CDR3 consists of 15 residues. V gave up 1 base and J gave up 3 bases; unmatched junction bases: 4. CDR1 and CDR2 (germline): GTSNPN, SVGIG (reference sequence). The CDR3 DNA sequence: TGTGCCTGGAGTGGGGGACTAGCGACGACAGATACGCAGTATTTT. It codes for CAWSGGLATTDTQYF.

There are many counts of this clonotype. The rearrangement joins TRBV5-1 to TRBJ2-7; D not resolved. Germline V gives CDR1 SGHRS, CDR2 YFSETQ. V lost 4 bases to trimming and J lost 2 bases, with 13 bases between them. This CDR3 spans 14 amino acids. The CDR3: CASSQKPGTYEQYF. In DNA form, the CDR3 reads TGCGCCAGCAGCCAGAAGCCGGGTACCTACGAGCAGTACTTC.

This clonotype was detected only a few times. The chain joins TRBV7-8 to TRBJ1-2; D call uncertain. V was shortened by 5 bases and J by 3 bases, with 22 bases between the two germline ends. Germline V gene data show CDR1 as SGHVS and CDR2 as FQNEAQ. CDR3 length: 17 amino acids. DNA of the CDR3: TGTGCCAGCAGCGCTAAGTTAGGAAGTGTTTTGGACTATGGCTACACCTTC. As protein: CASSAKLGSVLDYGYTF. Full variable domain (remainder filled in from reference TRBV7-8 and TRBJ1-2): GAGVSQSPRYKVAKRGQDVALRCDPISGHVSLFWYQQALGQGPEFLTYFQNEAQLDKSGLPSDRFFAERPEGSVSTLKIQRTQQEDSAVYLCASSAKLGSVLDYGYTFGSGTRLTVV.